Presented here are 31 T cell receptor beta chains from one specimen sequenced in a study of T cells in Graves' hyperthyroidism and ophthalmopathy. Researchers amplified the TCR beta CDR3 regions from RNA transcripts. HTBI primers were used for first-round RT-PCR of the TCR CDR3. Each CDR3 protein gets one entry after TCRdb re-called the multiplex PCR reads with MiXCR. This table has fewer than 450,000 distinct CDR3 sequences, roughly 15% appearing once. Sequencing input: blood. These receptors came from a young woman with Graves' hyperthyroidism that later progressed to Graves' ophthalmopathy.

This clonotype was recorded at least ten times. The chain's CDR3 is CATSRVWGDQPQHF. The CDR3 nucleotides read TGTGCCACCAGCAGAGTATGGGGGGATCAGCCCCAGCATTTT. This sequence joins TRBV15 and TRBJ1-5; D possibly corresponds to TRBD1 (5 bases). Germline CDR1 LNHNV, CDR2 YYDKDF (reference sequence). This CDR3 spans 14 amino acids. The V end lost 1 base, the J end lost 5 bases, and 9 bases lay between the germline ends. Looking up the rest from reference TRBV15 and TRBJ1-5 gives the full variable domain: DAMVIQNPRYQVTQFGKPVTLSCSQTLNHNVMYWYQQKSSQAPKLLFHYYDKDFNNEADTPDNFQSRRPNTSFCFLDIRSPGLGDTAMYLCATSRVWGDQPQHFGDGTRLSIL.

The chain links TRBV2 to TRBJ1-2, with D possibly matching TRBD1 (5 bases). CDR1 and CDR2 (germline): SNHLY, FYNNEI. The germline V and J ends were trimmed by 4 bases and 8 bases, with 11 bases remaining between them. This CDR3 contains 12 residues. The CDR3, as DNA: TGTGCCAGCAGTGGGCAGGGATGGGGCTACACCTTC. Translating gives CASSGQGWGYTF.

This clonotype was counted ten times or more. This sequence joins TRBV28 and TRBJ2-7; 7 nucleotides agree with TRBD1. The CDR3 contains 15 residues. With 2 bases clipped from V and 1 base from J, the junction kept 5 bases outside the gene matches. Looked up from germline, CDR1 is MDHEN and CDR2 is SYDVKM. CDR3 sequence (DNA): TGTGCCAGCAGTTTAGACAGGGCGATGTCCTACGAGCAGTACTTC. Amino acids: CASSLDRAMSYEQYF.

This clonotype has ten or more counts. This chain joins TRBV6-1 and TRBJ2-5; D might be TRBD1 or TRBD2, each matching 5 bases. The CDR3 is made up of 16 amino acids. The germline V gene encodes CDR1 MNHNS and CDR2 SASEGT. Trimming took 5 bases from V and 0 from J, leaving 16 bases between them. DNA for the CDR3: TGTGCCAGCAGTCCGGGACCCACGAGGAACCAAGAGACCCAGTACTTC. Translated, it gives CASSPGPTRNQETQYF.

This clonotype was observed many times. The chain is built from TRBV24-1 and TRBJ2-7; D ambiguous. CDR1 and CDR2 from the germline V gene are KGHDR and SFDVKD. The CDR3 runs 13 residues. V shed 5 bases and J shed 5 bases, with 12 bases lying between them. The CDR3 nucleotides read TGTGCCACCAGTGCCAAGGGTGTCCACGAGCAGTACTTC. This codes for CATSAKGVHEQYF.

The chain couples TRBV27 to TRBJ1-1; tentative D call: TRBD1 (5 bases). This CDR3 has 15 amino acids. The ends were cut back, 5 bases at V and 6 bases at J, with 19 bases in the middle. Germline V gives CDR1 MNHEY, CDR2 SMNVEV (reference sequence). CDR3 loop: CASSLLGGAPSEAFF. The CDR3 coding sequence is TGTGCCAGCAGTCTACTAGGCGGGGCGCCGTCTGAAGCTTTCTTT.

V is TRBV5-5 and J is TRBJ2-3, with 14 nucleotides matching TRBD2. Germline V gene data show CDR1 as SGHKS and CDR2 as YYEKEE (reference sequence). This CDR3 region has 20 residues. After removal of 0 bases from V and 6 bases from J, the junction contained 15 bases not matched to a gene. CDR3: CASSLALIRLAGGPGDTQYF. As DNA, the CDR3 is TGTGCCAGCAGCTTGGCCCTCATTAGACTAGCGGGAGGGCCTGGGGATACGCAGTATTTT.

This clonotype was seen many times. V gene TRBV27 combines with J gene TRBJ1-6, with D possibly matching TRBD1 (5 bases). The germline CDR1 and CDR2 sequences are MNHEY and SMNVEV (reference sequence). Trimming stripped 3 bases from V and 10 bases from J, with 13 bases between. This CDR3 has 14 amino acids. This CDR3 reads CASSFGRVYSPLHF. The CDR3 nucleotides read TGTGCCAGCAGTTTCGGCAGGGTTTACTCACCCCTCCACTTT.

The sample holds many counts of this clonotype. V is TRBV7-9 and J is TRBJ2-1; D assignment may be TRBD1 or TRBD2 (5 bases each). The CDR3 runs to 13 residues. Trimming took off 5 bases at V and 7 bases at J, with 12 bases between the two ends. Germline V gene sequence: CDR1 SEHNR, CDR2 FQNEAQ (reference sequence). CDR3 loop: CASSPRDGNEQFF. CDR3 DNA: TGTGCCAGCAGCCCAAGGGACGGTAATGAGCAGTTCTTC.

There are many counts of this clonotype. This chain connects TRBV2 to TRBJ2-7, with a tentative D call TRBD1 (8 bases). Germline V gene sequence: CDR1 SNHLY, CDR2 FYNNEI. The V end was cut by 6 bases, the J end by 5 bases, with 17 bases between. CDR3 length: 14 residues. CDR3 DNA sequence: TGTGCCAGCAGCTCCAGACAGGGGAGGGACGAGCAGTACTTC. This codes for CASSSRQGRDEQYF.

This clonotype was counted at least ten times. V and J are TRBV2 and TRBJ2-3, with unresolved D. Deletions cut 7 bases from V and 0 bases from J, with 11 bases between. Per germline, CDR1 SNHLY and CDR2 FYNNEI. The CDR3 sequence is 14 residues long. CDR3 in amino acids: CASNSLGSTDTQYF. The CDR3 region has the DNA TGTGCCAGCAACAGCCTTGGTAGCACAGATACGCAGTATTTT.

This clonotype was detected only a few times. The chain couples TRBV20-1 to TRBJ2-7; 10 bases match TRBD1. Germline values: CDR1 DFQATT, CDR2 SNEGSKA (reference sequence). CDR3 length: 13 residues. The CDR3 sequence: CSSGTGASYEQYF. The CDR3 nucleotides read TGCTCCAGCGGGACAGGGGCATCCTACGAGCAGTACTTC.

The V call is TRBV19, the J call TRBJ1-1, with TRBD1 identical over 7 bases. Germline V gives CDR1 LNHDA, CDR2 SQIVND (reference sequence). The CDR3 length is 14 residues. Trimming removed 7 bases from V and 0 bases from J; junction bases left unmatched: 5. The CDR3 is CASKIGTVNTEAFF. DNA for the CDR3: TGTGCCAGTAAAATAGGGACAGTGAACACTGAAGCTTTCTTT.

J is TRBJ1-1 and V is TRBV12-3 or TRBV12-4; D ambiguous. This CDR3 comprises 16 residues. V was cut by 5 bases and J by 2 bases, with 18 bases left in between. The CDR3 nucleotides read TGTGCCAGCAGTATTAATGAAGGCCTTACTAACACTGAAGCTTTCTTT. Its translation: CASSINEGLTNTEAFF.

A single count supports this clonotype. The chain joins TRBV29-1 to TRBJ2-2, with 10 bases matching TRBD2. Per the germline V gene, CDR1 is SQVTM and CDR2 is ANQGSEA. This CDR3 has 14 amino acids. Trimming at V came to 4 bases and at J to 7 bases, leaving 6 bases not matched to a gene. The CDR3, as DNA: TGCAGCGTTGGGACTAGCGGATTTATCGGGGAGCTGTTTTTT. Translated, it gives CSVGTSGFIGELFF.

This clonotype was counted many times. The rearrangement links TRBV10-3 to TRBJ2-3; weak D call: TRBD1 (6 bases). CDR1 and CDR2 (germline): ENHRY, SYGVKD. V lost 6 bases to trimming and J lost 4 bases, with 20 bases between them. CDR3 size: 16 residues. In DNA, the CDR3 is TGTGCCATCAGCGACTTATTTCTGGGGGCCGCAGATACGCAGTATTTT. Amino acid sequence: CAISDLFLGAADTQYF.

This clonotype showed up many times. The chain links TRBV20-1 to TRBJ2-5; 8 bases fit TRBD2. Germline V CDR1 and CDR2: DFQATT, SNEGSKA (reference sequence). V shed 6 bases, J shed 2 bases, and the junction held 11 bases outside the gene matches. CDR3 length: 15 amino acids. DNA for the CDR3: TGCAGTGCCAATACGATGACTAGCGAACAAGAGACCCAGTACTTC. Protein sequence: CSANTMTSEQETQYF.

This clonotype was observed at least ten times. This chain joins TRBV7-2 and TRBJ1-2; TRBD1 aligns across 11 bases. This CDR3 has 15 residues. V lost 5 bases, J lost 5 bases, and 7 bases stayed unmatched. Per the germline V gene, CDR1 is SGHTA and CDR2 is FQGNSA. CDR3 nucleotides: TGTGCCAGCAGCCCCATGGGACAGGGGGATTATGGCTACACCTTC. Translating gives CASSPMGQGDYGYTF.

Many counts were recorded for this clonotype. The chain joins TRBV28 to TRBJ1-1; the D gene is possibly TRBD1 (6 bases). This CDR3 has 15 residues. Trimming stripped 1 base from V and 3 bases from J, with 12 bases between. Germline V gene lookup returns CDR1 MDHEN and CDR2 SYDVKM. The CDR3 is CASSLSPEGDTEAFF. CDR3 nucleotides: TGTGCCAGCAGTTTATCACCCGAGGGGGACACTGAAGCTTTCTTT.

This clonotype was seen ten or more times. This chain uses TRBV2 with TRBJ1-5; 8 nucleotides line up with TRBD1. J gave up 6 bases and V 6 bases, and 10 bases lay outside the gene matches. Germline V lookup: CDR1 SNHLY, CDR2 FYNNEI. The CDR3 is 15 amino acids. In DNA, the CDR3 is TGTGCCAGCAGGAGAGACAGGGGAAACATTCAGCCCCAGCATTTT. As protein: CASRRDRGNIQPQHF.

This clonotype was found many times. The chain is built from TRBV2 and TRBJ1-5; D is perhaps TRBD1 (6 bases). Per the germline V gene, CDR1 is SNHLY and CDR2 is FYNNEI. V dropped 4 bases and J dropped 0 bases, with 19 bases sitting between them. There are 18 residues in the CDR3. The CDR3 spells CASSGGRGRGYSNQPQHF. The CDR3 DNA reads TGTGCCAGCAGTGGCGGTCGAGGCAGGGGATATAGCAATCAGCCCCAGCATTTT.

The chain carries TRBV6-2 or TRBV6-3 and TRBJ2-3; 8 nucleotides match TRBD2. After removal of 11 bases from V and 1 base from J, the junction contained 8 bases not matched to a gene. This CDR3 comprises 14 residues. CDR1 is MNHEY and CDR2 is SVGEGT in the germline V gene. The CDR3 here is CAVRLAGRTDTQYF. CDR3 nucleotide sequence: TGTGCCGTGAGGCTAGCGGGCCGCACAGATACGCAGTATTTT.

This clonotype appeared a few times. This chain links TRBV4-1 with TRBJ1-6; the D gene is possibly TRBD1 (6 bases). The CDR3 consists of 16 residues. Between the trimmed V and J ends, which lost 4 bases and 7 bases, there was a span of 17 bases. CDR1 and CDR2 from the germline V gene are MGHRA and YSYEKL. CDR3 nucleotide sequence: TGCGCCAGCAGCCCTCGTATGGGGGGCTACAATTCACCCCTCCACTTT. Translated, it gives CASSPRMGGYNSPLHF.

This clonotype appeared many times. This chain connects TRBV6-1 to TRBJ2-3, with D possibly TRBD1 on 6 matching bases. Germline assignment: CDR1 MNHNS and CDR2 SASEGT. The V and J ends lost 3 bases and 2 bases respectively, with 9 bases between them. This CDR3 is 14 amino acids long. The chain's CDR3 is CASSDGQFTDTQYF. The CDR3 DNA is TGTGCCAGCAGTGACGGACAGTTCACAGATACGCAGTATTTT.

The table lists this clonotype with many counts. The chain uses TRBV5-1 and TRBJ1-1; TRBD1 matches 10 bases. The V and J ends lost 5 bases and 9 bases, in that order; junction bases with no gene match: 13. CDR1 is SGHRS and CDR2 is YFSETQ in the germline V gene. There are 15 residues in the CDR3. CDR3 amino acids: CASSQRQGAVGKAFF. CDR3 nucleotides: TGCGCCAGCAGTCAACGACAGGGGGCCGTGGGGAAAGCTTTCTTT.

This clonotype was counted many times. The rearrangement joins TRBV24-1 to TRBJ2-7; D unresolved. The V end lost 9 bases, the J end lost 5 bases, and 19 bases lay between the germline ends. This CDR3 has 14 amino acids. Germline lookup yields CDR1 KGHDR and CDR2 SFDVKD. CDR3 residues: CATSQYQLQNEQYF. The DNA for the CDR3 is TGTGCCACCTCTCAGTATCAGCTCCAGAACGAGCAGTACTTC.

This clonotype was counted between two and nine times. CDR3 amino acids: CASRESVGYTF. The CDR3 region has the DNA TGTGCCAGCAGGGAAAGCGTGGGCTACACCTTC. The chain carries TRBV6-1 and TRBJ1-2; no reliable D call. The CDR3 loop spans 11 amino acids. Germline CDR1 is MNHNS and CDR2 is SASEGT. The germline V and J ends were trimmed by 6 bases and 8 bases, with 10 bases remaining between them.

This clonotype was counted only a few times. Possible read error: a much larger clone is one base away. The J gene is TRBJ1-4, the V gene TRBV12-3 or TRBV12-4; TRBD1 might be the D (6 bases). The CDR3 consists of 17 residues. Between the trimmed V and J ends, which lost 0 bases and 7 bases, there was a span of 18 bases. The CDR3 DNA follows: TGTGCCAGCAGTTTAGCCCGACCGACAGGATCGAGTGAAAAACTGTTTTTT. It yields the protein CASSLARPTGSSEKLFF.

Turning to this clonotype: No conserved phenylalanine or tryptophan is present at the end of the CDR3, so a read error is the likely explanation. The chain joins TRBV29-1 to TRBJ2-1; maybe TRBD2 (7 bases). In germline, CDR1 is SQVTM, CDR2 ANQGSEA. The CDR3 has 14 amino acids. The germline V and J ends were trimmed by 6 bases and 7 bases, with 19 bases remaining between them. CDR3 protein: CSVSIAGAGNEQFS. CDR3 DNA: TGCAGCGTCTCGATCGCGGGGGCGGGTAATGAGCAGTTCTCC.

This clonotype was counted at least ten times. The rearrangement links TRBV28 to TRBJ2-7; 7 bases fit TRBD2. The CDR3 has 15 amino acids. The germline CDR1 and CDR2 sequences are MDHEN and SYDVKM. Trimming at V came to 6 bases and at J to 2 bases, leaving 10 bases not matched to a gene. The CDR3 loop is CASSAGRTETYEQYF. For the CDR3, the DNA is TGTGCCAGCAGCGCCGGGAGGACGGAAACCTACGAGCAGTACTTC.

With respect to this clonotype: Mismatch with germline at one junction end may stem from a read error. This chain connects TRBV3-1 to TRBJ1-6, with D maybe TRBD1 (5 bases). CDR1 is LGHDT, CDR2 YNNKEL, per germline (reference sequence). The CDR3 extends over 17 amino acids. CDR3 DNA sequence: TGTGCCAGCAGCCAAGCCCCCCGCGCGGGACGACTCTACGAGCAGTACTTT. Its translation is CASSQAPRAGRLYEQYF.